This T cell receptor beta chain is drawn from a study of cytomegalovirus exposure and HLA in healthy donors. Details on this clone: Antigen specificity is unknown.

The germline gives CDR1 MRHNA, CDR2 SNTAGT. CDR3 size: 13 residues. Trimming pared 0 bases from V and 4 bases from J, leaving 5 bases between. In the PCR, 60 Vbeta and 13 Jbeta primers were used. Sequencing used immunoSEQ multiplex PCR; TCRdb keeps in-frame clones, though not all of them. The table records 95,000 to 150,000 clones, roughly 71% of them present only once. Study-wide results and caveats: Excluded were some V segments that proved indistinguishable, including TRBV6-2 and TRBV6-3. In an earlier analysis, about 87% or about 30%: the productive usage of most TCR beta V segments. There were some public TCRs occurring in many donors, but most TCR sequences were rare. It was only CMV serostatus that was available as immune exposure information.

Sequencing was carried out using PBMCs. V is TRBV6-4 and J is TRBJ2-3; no definite D call. This receptor was obtained from a woman between 50 and 59 years old in good health and CMV-seropositive. The CDR3 DNA reads TGTGCCAGCAGTGACTCAGAGGCAGATACGCAGTATTTT. This sequence encodes CASSDSEADTQYF.